This TCR beta chain derives from a study of blood T cell repertoires in COVID-19. Turning to the study itself: PBMCs, B-cell-depleted T cells, or T cells provided the cDNA or gDNA that made up the material.

Trimming removed 5 bases from V and 2 bases from J; junction bases left unmatched: 11. CDR1 is SEHNR and CDR2 is FQNEAQ in the germline V gene (reference sequence). The CDR3 consists of 18 residues. The assay was immunoSEQ multiplex PCR, and TCRdb's table has in-frame clones only and misses some. The sample yields tens of thousands of clones, more than 80% seen once. The genes are TRBV7-9 and TRBJ2-2, with 10 bases identical to TRBD1. The sequence came from a man aged 80 or over with acute or convalescent COVID-19. Material: peripheral blood. The CDR3 DNA follows: TGTGCCAGCAGCCAGGGGGACAGGGGACTTCGAAACACCGGGGAGCTGTTTTTT. It is translated as CASSQGDRGLRNTGELFF. Filled out from reference TRBV7-9 and TRBJ2-2, the complete variable domain reads DTGVSQNPRHKITKRGQNVTFRCDPISEHNRLYWYRQTLGQGPEFLTYFQNEAQLEKSRLLSDRFSAERPKGSFSTLEIQRTEQGDSAMYLCASSQGDRGLRNTGELFFGEGSRLTVL.